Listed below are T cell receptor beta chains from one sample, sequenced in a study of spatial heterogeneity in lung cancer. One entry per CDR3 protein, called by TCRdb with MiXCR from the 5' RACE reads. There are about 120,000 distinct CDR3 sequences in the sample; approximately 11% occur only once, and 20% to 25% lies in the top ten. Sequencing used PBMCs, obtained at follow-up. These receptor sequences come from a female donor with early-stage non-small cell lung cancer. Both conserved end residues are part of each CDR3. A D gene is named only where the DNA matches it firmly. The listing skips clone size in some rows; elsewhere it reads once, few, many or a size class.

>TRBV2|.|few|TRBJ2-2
CASIRARTGELFF
TGTGCCAGCATACGAGCGCGCACCGGGGAGCTGTTTTTT
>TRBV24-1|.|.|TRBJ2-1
CATSDPGSRQFF
TGTGCCACCAGTGACCCGGGAAGTCGGCAGTTCTTC
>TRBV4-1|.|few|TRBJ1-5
CASSQEFRVDFNQPQHF
TGCGCCAGCAGCCAAGAGTTCCGGGTAGACTTCAATCAGCCCCAGCATTTT
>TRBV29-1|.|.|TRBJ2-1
CSVDKGAYNEQFF
TGCAGCGTGGATAAGGGGGCCTACAATGAGCAGTTCTTC
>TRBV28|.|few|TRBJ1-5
CASSLGGDSNQPQHF
TGTGCCAGCAGTTTGGGCGGGGATAGCAATCAGCCCCAGCATTTT
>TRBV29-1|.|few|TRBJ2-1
CSVWGLRVGPYNEQFF
TGCAGCGTTTGGGGACTTAGGGTCGGTCCCTACAATGAGCAGTTCTTC
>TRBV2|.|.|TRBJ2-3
CASSEVTGFTDTQYF
TGTGCCAGCAGTGAAGTTACGGGTTTCACAGATACGCAGTATTTT
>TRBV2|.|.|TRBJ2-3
CASSAGYSSGDTQYF
TGTGCCAGCAGTGCGGGTTACTCTTCGGGGGATACGCAGTATTTT
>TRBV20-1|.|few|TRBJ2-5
CSARIFQETQYF
TGCAGTGCTAGGATATTCCAAGAGACCCAGTACTTC
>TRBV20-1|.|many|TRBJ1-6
CSARPQNRNSPLHF
TGCAGTGCTAGGCCCCAGAATCGTAATTCACCCCTCCACTTT
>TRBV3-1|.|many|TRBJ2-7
CASSLGQNSYEQYF
TGTGCCAGCAGCCTAGGACAGAACTCCTACGAGCAGTACTTC
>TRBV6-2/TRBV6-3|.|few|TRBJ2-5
CASSRGKLASETQYF
TGTGCCAGCAGCCGAGGAAAACTAGCATCAGAGACCCAGTACTTC
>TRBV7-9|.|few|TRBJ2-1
CASSFGGTYNEQFF
TGTGCCAGCAGCTTCGGGGGAACGTACAATGAGCAGTTCTTC
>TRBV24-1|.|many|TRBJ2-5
CATSDFWGPKETQYF
TGTGCCACCAGTGATTTCTGGGGACCGAAAGAGACCCAGTACTTC
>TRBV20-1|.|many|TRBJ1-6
CSAESSYNSPLHF
TGCAGTGCGGAGAGCTCCTATAATTCACCCCTCCACTTT
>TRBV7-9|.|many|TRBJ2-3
CASSPQGATQYF
TGTGCCAGCAGCCCCCAGGGAGCCACGCAGTATTTT